A selection of T cell receptor beta chains follows, all from one sample in a study of blood T cell repertoires in COVID-19. Profiling relied on immunoSEQ multiplex PCR, and the TCRdb table lists in-frame clones only, not all of them. The table records under 200,000 clones, about four fifths of them present only once. Sequencing was done on a sample of peripheral blood. The receptor set was obtained from an older man with active or convalescent COVID-19. The CDR3 runs from the conserved cysteine through the conserved F or W. D genes are given only for firm matches. Size is omitted from some rows. Given values are once, few, many or a class for expanded clones.

d_gene,abundance,j_gene,v_gene,CDR3nt,CDR3aa
-,-,TRBJ2-5,TRBV5-1,TGCGCCAGCAGCCAGGGTCAAGAGACCCAGTACTTC,CASSQGQETQYF
-,-,TRBJ2-1,TRBV7-3,TGTGCCAGCAGCCCTGCCTCAGGGTCCTACAATGAGCAGTTCTTC,CASSPASGSYNEQFF
-,-,TRBJ1-5,TRBV7-2,TGTGCCAGCAGCTTTGGGTCGGGGCAGCCCCAGCATTTT,CASSFGSGQPQHF
-,-,TRBJ1-2,TRBV30,TGTGCCTGGAGTGTAGGGGGTCATGGCTACACCTTC,CAWSVGGHGYTF
-,-,TRBJ1-1,TRBV4-1,TGCGCCAGCAGCCAGGCTGCCTCTGAAGCTTTCTTT,CASSQAASEAFF
TRBD1,-,TRBJ2-5,TRBV11-2,TGTGCCAGCAGCTCCCCTGGGACAGGGGGTACTCAAGAGACCCAGTACTTC,CASSSPGTGGTQETQYF
-,-,TRBJ2-7,TRBV7-2,TGTGCCAGCAGCTTAGGAGTGCGCTACGAGCAGTACTTC,CASSLGVRYEQYF
TRBD2,few,TRBJ2-7,TRBV9,TGTGCCAGCAGCGTAAGCGGGAGCTTAGGCGAGCAGTACTTC,CASSVSGSLGEQYF
-,once,TRBJ1-1,TRBV18,TGTGCCAGCTCAATAGAGGGCGTTGGCACTGAAGCTTTCTTT,CASSIEGVGTEAFF
TRBD2,-,TRBJ2-7,TRBV18,TGTGCCAGCTCACCACCCAGCGGGAGGGACGAGCAGTACTTC,CASSPPSGRDEQYF
-,-,TRBJ1-6,TRBV6-5,TGTGCCAGCAGTTACGAGGGCAATTCACCCCTCCACTTT,CASSYEGNSPLHF
TRBD1,-,TRBJ1-2,TRBV27,TGTGCCACCCCTTCAATAGGGGGCCCCTATGGCTACACCTTC,CATPSIGGPYGYTF
-,-,TRBJ2-5,TRBV9,TGTGCCAGCAGCCTAGGACTCCAAGAGACCCAGTACTTC,CASSLGLQETQYF
-,-,TRBJ2-1,TRBV5-6,TGTGCCAGCAGCTTGGACTACAACTCCTACAATGAGCAGTTCTTC,CASSLDYNSYNEQFF
TRBD2,-,TRBJ2-5,TRBV11-2,TGTGCCAGCAGCCTGGGACTAGCGTTCAAGACCCAGTACTTC,CASSLGLAFKTQYF
TRBD1,-,TRBJ2-5,TRBV19,TGTGCCAGTAGCCCTTATAAGGGGGACAGATTACAAGAGACCCAGTACTTC,CASSPYKGDRLQETQYF
-,once,TRBJ1-3,TRBV6-5,TGTGCCGTCTCCCGAGGGCCCTCTGGAAACACCATATATTTT,CAVSRGPSGNTIYF
-,-,TRBJ2-7,TRBV30,TGTGCCTGGAGCGCCTGGAGGGGTGAGCAGTACTTC,CAWSAWRGEQYF
TRBD1,many,TRBJ2-1,TRBV3-1/TRBV3-2,TGTGCCAGCAGCGAGGACAGGGCGGGTGAGCAGTTCTTC,CASSEDRAGEQFF
-,many,TRBJ1-1,TRBV10-2,TGCGCCAGTCGATGGGGGGTAGGGACTGAAGCTTTCTTT,CASRWGVGTEAFF
-,once,TRBJ1-4,TRBV18,TGTGCCAGCTCACCAAGAGGCGGGACAACTAATGAAAAACTGTTTTTT,CASSPRGGTTNEKLFF
-,-,TRBJ2-3,TRBV7-2,TGTGCCAGCAGCTTATTCCAGTCTTCGGATACGCAGTATTTT,CASSLFQSSDTQYF
TRBD1,once,TRBJ2-5,TRBV12-5,TGTGCTAGTGGTGGGTCCTCGCTAACAGGGGGGCAGGAGACCCAGTACTTC,CASGGSSLTGGQETQYF
-,-,TRBJ1-2,TRBV5-1,TGCGCCAGCAGCGAGAGGAAGTCTAACTATGGCTACACCTTC,CASSERKSNYGYTF
TRBD2,-,TRBJ2-5,TRBV6-2/TRBV6-3,TGTGCCAGCAGTTACGGGTTAGCGGGGAGTGGGACCCAGTACTTC,CASSYGLAGSGTQYF
-,-,TRBJ1-1,TRBV6-5,TGTGCCAGCTCCCGAACTCTATCAGGCACTGAAGCTTTCTTT,CASSRTLSGTEAFF
-,-,TRBJ2-2,TRBV6-2/TRBV6-3,TGTGCCAGCAGTTACTTTACCGGGAGTCGGCTGTTTTTT,CASSYFTGSRLFF
TRBD2,-,TRBJ2-1,TRBV3-1/TRBV3-2,TGTGCCAGCAGCCGGGAGGGAGGGTCCAATGAGCAGTTCTTC,CASSREGGSNEQFF
TRBD1,-,TRBJ1-5,TRBV19,TGTGCCAGTAGTACCTCGACAGGGTGGGGGTCCCAGCCCCAGCATTTT,CASSTSTGWGSQPQHF
-,-,TRBJ1-2,TRBV28,TGTGCCAGCAGAGATTGGGCCCTAAGTTCTAACTATGGCTACACCTTC,CASRDWALSSNYGYTF
TRBD1,-,TRBJ1-6,TRBV19,TGTGCCAGTAGTACCCTGACAGGGGCGGGATCACCCCTCCACTTT,CASSTLTGAGSPLHF
TRBD1,-,TRBJ2-1,TRBV18,TGTGCCAGCTCACCAACAGGGGATAGCAATGAGCAGTTCTTC,CASSPTGDSNEQFF
-,few,TRBJ2-1,TRBV27,TGTGCCAGCAGTTTAGAAACCCCCGGGAGTTATCGGAATGAGCAGTTCTTC,CASSLETPGSYRNEQFF
-,-,TRBJ2-1,TRBV4-1,TGCGCCAGCAGCCAAGATCTAGCGTATCTCTACAATGAGCAGTTCTTC,CASSQDLAYLYNEQFF
TRBD1,once,TRBJ2-5,TRBV11-3,TGTGCCAGCGGAAGGGGGCGAGAGACCCAGTACTTC,CASGRGRETQYF
TRBD1,-,TRBJ2-7,TRBV19,TGTGCCAGTAGTATAAGGGACAGCAGCTACGAGCAGTACTTC,CASSIRDSSYEQYF
-,-,TRBJ2-5,TRBV21-1,TGTGCCATCCCGTCCTACCAAGAGACCCAGTACTTC,CAIPSYQETQYF